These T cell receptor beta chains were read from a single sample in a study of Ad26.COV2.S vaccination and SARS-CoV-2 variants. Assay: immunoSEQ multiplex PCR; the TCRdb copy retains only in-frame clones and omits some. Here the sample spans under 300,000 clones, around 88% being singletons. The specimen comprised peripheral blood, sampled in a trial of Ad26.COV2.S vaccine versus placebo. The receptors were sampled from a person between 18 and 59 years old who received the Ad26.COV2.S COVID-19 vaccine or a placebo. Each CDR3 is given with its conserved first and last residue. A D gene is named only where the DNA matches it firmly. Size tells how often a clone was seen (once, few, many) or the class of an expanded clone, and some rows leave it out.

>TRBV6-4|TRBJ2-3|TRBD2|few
CASSKAGDTDTQYF
TGTGCCAGCAGTAAAGCGGGGGACACAGATACGCAGTATTTT
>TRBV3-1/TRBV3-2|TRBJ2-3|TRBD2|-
CASRDSAGTDTQYF
TGTGCCAGCAGGGACTCAGCGGGGACAGATACGCAGTATTTT
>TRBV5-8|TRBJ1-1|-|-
CASSFRAVRNTEAFF
TGTGCCAGCAGCTTCCGCGCGGTGAGGAACACTGAAGCTTTCTTT
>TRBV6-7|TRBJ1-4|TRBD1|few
CASSYSTMGQGTKANEKLFF
TGTGCCAGCAGTTACTCGACTATGGGACAGGGTACGAAAGCTAATGAAAAACTGTTTTTT
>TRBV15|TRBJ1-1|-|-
CATSALGYTEAFF
TGTGCCACCAGCGCACTTGGATACACTGAAGCTTTCTTT
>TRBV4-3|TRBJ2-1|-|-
CASSQEISSLPYNEQFF
TGCGCCAGCAGCCAAGAGATCTCCAGCCTGCCCTACAATGAGCAGTTCTTC
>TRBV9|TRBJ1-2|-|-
CASSSSPPWGYTF
TGTGCCAGCAGCTCATCCCCCCCCTGGGGCTACACCTTC
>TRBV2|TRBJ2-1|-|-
CASRVVLNEQFF
TGTGCCAGCAGGGTCGTTTTAAATGAGCAGTTCTTC
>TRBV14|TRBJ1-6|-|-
CASSQDPTANSPLHF
TGTGCCAGCAGCCAAGATCCGACAGCTAATTCACCCCTCCACTTT
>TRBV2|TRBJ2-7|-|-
CASSEPRVFKEQYF
TGTGCCAGCAGTGAACCGAGGGTGTTTAAAGAGCAGTACTTC